The 27 T cell receptor beta chains presented below share a single source sample, sequenced in a study of cytomegalovirus exposure and HLA in healthy donors. It was with 60 Vbeta and 13 Jbeta primers that the PCR ran. Assay used: immunoSEQ multiplex PCR; TCRdb lists only in-frame clones, some missing. The sample carries around 180,000 clones, around 85% recorded once. Material: PBMCs. The receptors stem from a man younger than 35 in good health and CMV-seronegative.

The CDR3 region has the DNA TGTGCCAGCAGTTTTACCAGGGGGAGGAAAGAGACCCAGTACTTC. Amino acids: CASSFTRGRKETQYF. The gene calls are TRBV28 and TRBJ2-5; possible D gene TRBD1, 7 bases. The CDR3 totals 15 residues. V lost 3 bases, J lost 3 bases, and 14 bases lay in between. Per germline, CDR1 MDHEN and CDR2 SYDVKM.

This chain uses TRBV28 with TRBJ2-1, with D perhaps matching TRBD2 (5 bases). CDR3 length: 13 residues. V was pared by 7 bases and J by 3 bases, with 10 bases between. Germline CDR1 is MDHEN and CDR2 is SYDVKM. CDR3 in DNA: TGTGCCAGCACTGGGGAGAACTACAATGAGCAGTTCTTC. Translated, it gives CASTGENYNEQFF.

The gene calls are TRBV6-1 and TRBJ1-2; no clear D gene. Germline V gene sequence: CDR1 MNHNS, CDR2 SASEGT. This CDR3 is 12 amino acids long. With 7 bases removed from V and 4 bases from J, the gap between germline ends came to 10 bases. The CDR3 protein is CASTRNSYGYTF. The CDR3 DNA sequence: TGTGCCAGCACCCGGAACAGCTATGGCTACACCTTC.

This sequence joins TRBV7-2 and TRBJ2-1; TRBD2 is a possible D gene (6 bases). The CDR3 runs 16 residues. V was pared by 2 bases and J by 2 bases, with 13 bases between. In germline, CDR1 is SGHTA, CDR2 FQGNSA. CDR3 sequence: CASSLNGGTAYNEQFF. CDR3 in DNA: TGTGCCAGCAGCTTAAATGGAGGGACGGCCTACAATGAGCAGTTCTTC.

This sequence joins TRBV7-9 and TRBJ1-3, with TRBD1 identical over 7 bases. The germline V gene encodes CDR1 SEHNR and CDR2 FQNEAQ (reference sequence). V lost 5 bases and J lost 0; bases outside the gene matches: 7. This CDR3 spans 16 amino acids. Here the CDR3 DNA reads TGTGCCAGCAGCCTCGGGACAGTAGGCTCTGGAAACACCATATATTTT. Its protein is CASSLGTVGSGNTIYF.

Comments on this clone: At one of its ends the junction is not consistent with the germline gene, which may arise from a read error. The chain joins TRBV7-9 to TRBJ1-1; a weak D match, TRBD1 (6 bases). This CDR3 has 17 amino acids. Germline CDR1 reads SEHNR; CDR2 reads FQNEAQ (reference sequence). Here the CDR3 reads CSSSIIGLQGTLTEAFF. The CDR3 nucleotides read TGTTCCAGCAGCATTATAGGTCTACAGGGAACGCTTACCGAAGCTTTCTTT.

The chain combines TRBV9 with TRBJ1-2; 10 bases map to TRBD1. The germline gives CDR1 SGDLS, CDR2 YYNGEE. Trimming removed 3 bases from V and 5 bases from J; junction bases left unmatched: 7. The CDR3 extends over 15 amino acids. CDR3 DNA: TGTGCCAGCAGCGGACAGGGGGCGGGGGGGTATGGCTACACCTTC. Its translation: CASSGQGAGGYGYTF.

This sequence joins TRBV7-8 and TRBJ2-7; D may be TRBD1 (6 bases). Trimming left V 5 bases short and J 6 bases short, with 17 bases between. The CDR3 has 14 residues. Germline V gives CDR1 SGHVS, CDR2 FQNEAQ. Written as DNA, the CDR3 is TGTGCCAGCAGCCAGGGGAGCGGATGGGGCGAGCAGTACTTC. It is translated as CASSQGSGWGEQYF.

This chain joins TRBV6-6 and TRBJ1-6; TRBD1 agrees at 9 bases. Germline lookup yields CDR1 MNHNY and CDR2 SVGAGI (reference sequence). J lost 10 bases, V lost 6 bases, and 7 bases had no gene match. The CDR3 has 14 amino acids. CDR3 protein: CASRGDREGSPLHF. CDR3 coding DNA: TGTGCCAGCAGGGGGGACAGGGAAGGCTCACCCCTCCACTTT.

V and J are TRBV6-5 and TRBJ2-5; 8 bases map to TRBD1. The V gene end was trimmed by 5 bases and the J gene end by 2 bases; junction bases not matched to a gene: 4. This CDR3 has 14 amino acids. The germline CDR1 and CDR2 sequences are MNHEY and SVGAGI. CDR3 in amino acids: CASSRGTGQETQYF. Here the CDR3 DNA reads TGTGCCAGCAGTCGGGGGACAGGTCAAGAGACCCAGTACTTC.

This clone was detected only once. The chain recombines TRBV27 with TRBJ2-4; D may be TRBD1 (6 bases). From germline, CDR1 is MNHEY and CDR2 SMNVEV (reference sequence). CDR3 length equals 13 residues. The CDR3 bases are TGTGCTTCGACCACGGACAGAGGAAACATTCAGTACTTC. Amino acids: CASTTDRGNIQYF.

CDR3 DNA sequence: TGTGCCAGCAGCACCCTAGCGGGGGGCGAGGAGACCCAGTACTTC. This encodes CASSTLAGGEETQYF. This sequence joins TRBV6-5 and TRBJ2-5, with TRBD2 matching 11 bases. The germline V gene has CDR1 MNHEY and CDR2 SVGAGI. V lost 6 bases, J lost 5 bases, and 8 bases stayed unmatched. The CDR3 is made up of 15 amino acids.

The V call is TRBV9, the J call TRBJ2-1; 7 nucleotides align to TRBD1. The V gene end was trimmed by 0 bases and the J gene end by 5 bases; junction bases not matched to a gene: 8. The germline V gene has CDR1 SGDLS and CDR2 YYNGEE. CDR3 size: 16 residues. CDR3 sequence: CASSVEPGTGDNEQFF. CDR3 bases: TGTGCCAGCAGCGTAGAGCCCGGAACAGGGGACAATGAGCAGTTCTTC.

This clone was found a few times. CDR3: CASSLAGGVAYEQYF. Here the CDR3 DNA reads TGTGCCAGCAGCTTAGCGGGCGGGGTAGCCTACGAGCAGTACTTC. This chain connects TRBV7-2 to TRBJ2-7; TRBD2 is a possible D gene (6 bases). This CDR3 contains 15 residues. Per germline, CDR1 SGHTA and CDR2 FQGNSA. Trimming took 0 bases from V and 2 from J, leaving 11 bases between them.

This clone has a handful of counts. The chain carries TRBV6-5 and TRBJ1-1, with 7 bases fitting TRBD1. The CDR3 runs 14 residues. V shed 5 bases and J 3 bases; nucleotides not matched to a gene: 6. The germline gives CDR1 MNHEY, CDR2 SVGAGI. CDR3: CASSPPTGHTEAFF. CDR3 nucleotides: TGTGCCAGCAGTCCCCCGACAGGGCACACTGAAGCTTTCTTT.

This chain uses TRBV19 with TRBJ2-7, with D possibly being TRBD1 (6 bases). CDR3 length: 12 residues. Germline CDR1 LNHDA, CDR2 SQIVND (reference sequence). The ends were cut back, 5 bases at V and 5 bases at J, with 10 bases in the middle. The CDR3 is CASSFRQDEQYF. CDR3 DNA sequence: TGTGCCAGTAGTTTTAGACAGGACGAGCAGTACTTC.

The rearrangement links TRBV29-1 to TRBJ2-5, with a possible D match to TRBD1 (6 bases). Near its end, the DNA agrees better with TRBJ2-7, so the J call may be wrong. The CDR3 sequence is 12 residues long. CDR1 is SQVTM and CDR2 is ANQGSEA in the germline V gene. CDR3 protein: CSVQGKSYEQYF. The CDR3 DNA sequence: TGCAGCGTTCAGGGGAAATCCTACGAGCAGTACTTC.

For this clone: Mismatch with germline at one junction end may stem from a read error. The rearrangement uses TRBV7-9 and TRBJ1-1, with 8 bases matching TRBD1. There are 16 residues in the CDR3. The germline gives CDR1 SEHNR, CDR2 FQNEAQ (reference sequence). This CDR3 reads CSSSLGQGRIDTEAFF. The CDR3 nucleotides read TGTTCCAGCAGCTTAGGACAGGGACGCATCGACACTGAAGCTTTCTTT.

This sequence joins TRBV18 and TRBJ1-6; D unresolved. Trimming left V 4 bases short and J 0 bases short, with 10 bases between. The germline V gene has CDR1 KGHSH and CDR2 LQKENI. The CDR3 runs 16 residues. The CDR3 sequence is CASSRSGSSYNSPLHF. DNA for the CDR3: TGTGCCAGCTCACGGAGCGGAAGCTCCTATAATTCACCCCTCCACTTT.

The V call is TRBV27, the J call TRBJ2-2; D remains ambiguous. V was trimmed by 5 bases and J by 6 bases, leaving 7 bases between them. CDR3 size: 12 residues. The germline V gene encodes CDR1 MNHEY and CDR2 SMNVEV (reference sequence). The CDR3 DNA reads TGTGCCAGCAGTACGGCGGCCGGGGAGCTGTTTTTT. Translation gives CASSTAAGELFF.

The rearrangement joins TRBV4-3 to TRBJ1-3, with TRBD1 identical over 7 bases. The CDR3 length is 18 residues. Germline CDR1 is LGHNA and CDR2 is YSLEER. J lost 6 bases, V lost 0 bases, and 14 bases had no gene match. The CDR3 DNA reads as TGCGCCAGCAGCCAAGAGAAGGGACAGAGACAAGGGGAAAACACCATATATTTT. Translation: CASSQEKGQRQGENTIYF.

The table lists this clone with a count of one. This chain connects TRBV4-3 to TRBJ2-5, with 12 bases fitting TRBD2. V shed 5 bases, J shed 5 bases, and the junction held 6 bases outside the gene matches. Germline V gene sequence: CDR1 LGHNA, CDR2 YSLEER. This CDR3 contains 15 residues. CDR3 in amino acids: CASSGLAGGFETQYF. The CDR3 DNA reads TGCGCCAGCAGCGGCCTAGCGGGAGGGTTTGAGACCCAGTACTTC.

This clone was seen only once. V and J are TRBV12-5 and TRBJ1-3, with TRBD1 matching over 7 bases. CDR3 size: 16 residues. Trimming at V came to 1 base and at J to 2 bases, leaving 5 bases not matched to a gene. CDR1 is LGHNT, CDR2 FRNRAP, per germline. The CDR3 reads CASGLGEQGTGNTIYF. In DNA form, the CDR3 reads TGTGCTAGTGGTTTGGGAGAACAGGGGACTGGAAACACCATATATTTT.

The table lists this clone with a few counts. This sequence joins TRBV4-3 and TRBJ2-1, with a tentative D call TRBD2 (7 bases). Trimming pared 4 bases from V and 6 bases from J, leaving 19 bases between. The V gene's germline CDR1 is LGHNA and CDR2 YSLEER. The CDR3 covers 16 residues. The CDR3 bases are TGCGCCAGCAGCCCCGAGGGGGGGCGAATTGCCAATGAGCAGTTCTTC. Its protein is CASSPEGGRIANEQFF.

The J gene is TRBJ2-5, the V gene TRBV7-9; D may be TRBD1 (6 bases). The V end lost 3 bases, the J end lost 5 bases, and 13 bases lay between the germline ends. Germline CDR1 and CDR2: SEHNR and FQNEAQ (reference sequence). The CDR3 runs to 14 residues. DNA for the CDR3: TGTGCCAGCAGCTTCCTCAGGGGCGAGGAGACCCAGTACTTC. Protein: CASSFLRGEETQYF.

This rearrangement joins TRBV29-1 to TRBJ2-1, with a possible D match to TRBD1 (5 bases). The germline gives CDR1 SQVTM, CDR2 ANQGSEA. The length of the CDR3 is 14 residues. Trimming removed 4 bases at V and 1 base at J, with 11 bases between. The CDR3 DNA is TGCAGCGTTGGGACAACAGGATCCTACAATGAGCAGTTCTTC. Its protein product is CSVGTTGSYNEQFF.

This chain links TRBV9 with TRBJ1-1; TRBD1 matches at 7 bases. CDR1 SGDLS and CDR2 YYNGEE come from the germline V gene. After removal of 3 bases from V and 0 bases from J, the junction contained 5 bases not matched to a gene. The CDR3 consists of 15 residues. DNA for the CDR3: TGTGCCAGCAGCGCCGGGGACAGCCTGAACACTGAAGCTTTCTTT. This gives the protein CASSAGDSLNTEAFF.